This T cell receptor beta chain comes out of a study of CD4 and CD8 cells across lung adenocarcinoma regions. Via MiXCR, TCRdb re-called the PCR reads, giving one row per CDR3 protein. The table has 20,000 to 30,000 distinct CDR3 sequences, about half seen once. In the case of this clonotype: One end of the junction is discordant with germline, which a read error may explain.

The patients had localized lung adenocarcinoma, a non-small cell subtype. Germline V gene lookup returns CDR1 ENHRY and CDR2 SYGVKD. The CDR3 spans 14 residues. This TCR came from a male donor with lung adenocarcinoma. The CD4 and CD8 labels of this study may be unreliable. V usage is TRBV10-3 and J usage is TRBJ2-4, with 8 bases identical to TRBD1. Matching the DNA end better, TRBJ2-3 makes the J call doubtful. Sequencing was performed on CD8+ T cells from the center of a lung tumor. CDR3 sequence reads: CGVRGLRAKDTQYF. Written as DNA, the CDR3 is TGTGGCGTCAGGGGGCTGCGCGCCAAAGATACTCAGTATTTT.